This T cell receptor (beta chain) was found in a study of T cells after yellow fever vaccination. Findings and caveats of the study: On re-exposure, the response was weaker but peaked faster, at day 5 versus 15.

This CDR3 is built from 12 residues. The V end lost 0 bases, the J end lost 3 bases, and 2 bases lay between the germline ends. This clonotype was seen ten or more times. Its antigen is unidentified. Universal primer sites and UMIs were introduced during 5'RACE template-switching synthesis of TCR cDNA. TCRdb re-called the 5' RACE reads through MiXCR, storing one row per CDR3 protein. The repertoire holds 25,000 to 30,000 distinct CDR3 sequences, with over 4.5% as singletons. The sequence derives from a man in his thirties or forties who received the YFV17D yellow fever vaccine. The specimen was CD8+ T cells sorted from PBMCs, collected 10 days after the yellow fever booster vaccination. V gene TRBV23-1 combines with J gene TRBJ2-5; D remains unclear. TRBV23-1 is an ORF, with its function uncertain. The CDR3 region has the DNA TGCGCCAGCAGTCAATCGAAAGAGACCCAGTACTTC. The encoded protein is CASSQSKETQYF.